This TCR beta chain emerged from a study of vaccination and CD4 T cells after COVID-19. This clonotype was detected a few times. Antigen: not known. V was pared by 1 base and J by 9 bases, with 16 bases between. This CDR3 comprises 16 residues. In germline, CDR1 is SGHTA, CDR2 FQGNSA. Sequencing of DNA taken from cultured CD4+ T cells relied on the Oncomine TCR Beta short-read assay. TCRdb reprocessed the PCR reads via MiXCR and lists one record per CDR3 protein. The repertoire holds some 10,000 distinct CDR3 sequences, with roughly 44% as singletons. Documented treatment: approximately 11-day PBMC culture with coronavirus spike peptide pools or control peptides (ViraFEST assay).

The chain joins TRBV7-2 to TRBJ1-6; no reliable D call. The sample here was cultured CD4+ T cells from blood, taken after SARS-CoV-2 vaccination. This TCR came from a human donor with COVID-19. For the CDR3, the DNA is TGTGCCAGCAGCTTAGAAGGCGGCCAGCCGACTTCACCCCTCCACTTT. This codes for CASSLEGGQPTSPLHF.